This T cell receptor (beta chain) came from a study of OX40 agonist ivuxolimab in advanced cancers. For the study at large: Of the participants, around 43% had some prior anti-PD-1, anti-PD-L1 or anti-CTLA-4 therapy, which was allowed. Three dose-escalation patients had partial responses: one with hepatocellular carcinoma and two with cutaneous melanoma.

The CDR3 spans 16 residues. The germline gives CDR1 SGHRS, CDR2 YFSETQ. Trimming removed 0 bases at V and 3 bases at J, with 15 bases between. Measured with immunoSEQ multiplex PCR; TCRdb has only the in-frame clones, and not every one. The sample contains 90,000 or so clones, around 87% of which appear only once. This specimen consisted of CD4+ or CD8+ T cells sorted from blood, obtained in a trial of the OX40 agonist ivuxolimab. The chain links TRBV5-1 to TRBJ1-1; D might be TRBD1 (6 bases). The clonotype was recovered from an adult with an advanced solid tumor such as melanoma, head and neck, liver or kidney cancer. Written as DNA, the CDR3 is TGCGCCAGCAGCTTGGGGGGGCGGAAAGGGGACACTGAAGCTTTCTTT. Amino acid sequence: CASSLGGRKGDTEAFF. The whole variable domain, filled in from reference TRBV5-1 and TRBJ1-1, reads KAGVTQTPRYLIKTRGQQVTLSCSPISGHRSVSWYQQTPGQGLQFLFEYFSETQRNKGNFPGRFSGRQFSNSRSEMNVSTLELGDSALYLCASSLGGRKGDTEAFFGQGTRLTVV.